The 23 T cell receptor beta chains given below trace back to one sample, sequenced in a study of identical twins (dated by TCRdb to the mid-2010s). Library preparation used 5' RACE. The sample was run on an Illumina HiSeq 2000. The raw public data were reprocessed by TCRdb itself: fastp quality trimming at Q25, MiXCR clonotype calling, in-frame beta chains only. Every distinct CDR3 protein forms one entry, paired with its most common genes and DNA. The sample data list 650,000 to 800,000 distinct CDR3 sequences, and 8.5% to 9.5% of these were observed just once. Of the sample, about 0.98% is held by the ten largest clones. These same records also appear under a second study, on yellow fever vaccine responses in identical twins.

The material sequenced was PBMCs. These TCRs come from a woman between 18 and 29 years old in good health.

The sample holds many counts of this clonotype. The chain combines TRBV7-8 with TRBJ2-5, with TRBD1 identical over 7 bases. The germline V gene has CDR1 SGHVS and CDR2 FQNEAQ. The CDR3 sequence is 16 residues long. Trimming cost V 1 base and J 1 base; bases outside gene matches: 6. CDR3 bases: TGTGCCAGCAGCTTAGTCTCACAGGGGCTCCAAGAGACCCAGTACTTC. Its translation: CASSLVSQGLQETQYF.

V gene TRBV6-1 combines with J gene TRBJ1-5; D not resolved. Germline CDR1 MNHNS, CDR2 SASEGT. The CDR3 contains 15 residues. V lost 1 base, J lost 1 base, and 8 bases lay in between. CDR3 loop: CASSEGGYSNQPQHF. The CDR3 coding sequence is TGTGCCAGCAGTGAAGGAGGGTACAGCAATCAGCCCCAGCATTTT.

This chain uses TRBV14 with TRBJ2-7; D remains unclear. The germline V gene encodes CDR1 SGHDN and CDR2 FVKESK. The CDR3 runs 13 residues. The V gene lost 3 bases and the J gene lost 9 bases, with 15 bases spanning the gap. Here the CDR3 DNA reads TGTGCCAGCAGCCAGTTCCGTGATCTACTGCAGTACTTC. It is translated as CASSQFRDLLQYF.

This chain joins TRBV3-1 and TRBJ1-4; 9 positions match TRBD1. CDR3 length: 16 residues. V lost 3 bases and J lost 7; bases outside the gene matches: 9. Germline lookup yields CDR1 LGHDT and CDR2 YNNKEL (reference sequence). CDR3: CASSQRTGGSGEKLFF. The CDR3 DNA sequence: TGTGCCAGCAGCCAGCGAACAGGGGGCTCGGGTGAAAAACTGTTTTTT. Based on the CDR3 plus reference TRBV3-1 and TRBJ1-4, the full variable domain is DTAVSQTPKYLVTQMGNDKSIKCEQNLGHDTMYWYKQDSKKFLKIMFSYNNKELIINETVPNRFSPKSPDKAHLNLHINSLELGDSAVYFCASSQRTGGSGEKLFFGSGTQLSVL.

CDR3 residues: CASSQDRTSFYEQFF. CDR3 coding DNA: TGCGCCAGCAGCCAAGACCGGACTAGCTTCTATGAGCAGTTCTTC. The chain combines TRBV4-3 with TRBJ2-1; 8 bases are a match to TRBD2. J gave up 8 bases and V 0 bases, and 6 bases lay outside the gene matches. The CDR3 sequence is 15 residues long. The germline gives CDR1 LGHNA, CDR2 YSLEER.

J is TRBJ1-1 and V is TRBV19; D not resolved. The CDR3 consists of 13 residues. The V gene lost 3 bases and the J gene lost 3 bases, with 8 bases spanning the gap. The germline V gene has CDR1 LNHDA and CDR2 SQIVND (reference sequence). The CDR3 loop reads CASSIASYTEAFF. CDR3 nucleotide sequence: TGTGCCAGTAGTATTGCCAGCTACACTGAAGCTTTCTTT.

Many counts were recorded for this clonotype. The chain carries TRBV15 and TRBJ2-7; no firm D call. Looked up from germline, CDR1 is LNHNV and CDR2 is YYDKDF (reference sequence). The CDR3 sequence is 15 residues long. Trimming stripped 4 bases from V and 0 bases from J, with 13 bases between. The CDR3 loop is CATSKGVDPSYEQYF. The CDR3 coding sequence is TGTGCCACCAGCAAAGGTGTCGACCCCTCCTACGAGCAGTACTTC.

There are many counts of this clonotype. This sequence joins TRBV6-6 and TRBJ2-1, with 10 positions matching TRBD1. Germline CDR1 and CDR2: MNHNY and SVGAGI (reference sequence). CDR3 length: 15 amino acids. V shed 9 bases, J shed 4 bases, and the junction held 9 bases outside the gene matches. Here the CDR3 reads CARYVDRGIYNEQFF. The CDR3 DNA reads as TGTGCCAGATATGTGGACAGGGGGATTTACAATGAGCAGTTCTTC.

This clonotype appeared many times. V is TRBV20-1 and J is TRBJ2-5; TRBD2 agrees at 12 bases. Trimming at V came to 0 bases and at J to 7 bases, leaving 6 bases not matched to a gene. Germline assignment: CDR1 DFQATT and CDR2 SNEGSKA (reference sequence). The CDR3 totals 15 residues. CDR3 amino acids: CSARDGLAGGRTQYF. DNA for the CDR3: TGCAGTGCTAGAGATGGGCTAGCGGGGGGGCGGACCCAGTACTTC.

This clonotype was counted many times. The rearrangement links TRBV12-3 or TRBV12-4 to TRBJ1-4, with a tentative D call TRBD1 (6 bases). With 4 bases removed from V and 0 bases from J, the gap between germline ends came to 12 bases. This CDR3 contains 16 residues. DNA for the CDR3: TGTGCCAGCAGTTCTTACAGGGAAGCAACTAATGAAAAACTGTTTTTT. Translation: CASSSYREATNEKLFF.

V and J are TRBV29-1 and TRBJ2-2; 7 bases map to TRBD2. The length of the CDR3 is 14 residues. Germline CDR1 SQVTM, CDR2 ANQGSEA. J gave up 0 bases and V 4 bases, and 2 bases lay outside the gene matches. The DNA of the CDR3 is TGCAGCGTTGCGGGGGGATCGAACACCGGGGAGCTGTTTTTT. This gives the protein CSVAGGSNTGELFF.

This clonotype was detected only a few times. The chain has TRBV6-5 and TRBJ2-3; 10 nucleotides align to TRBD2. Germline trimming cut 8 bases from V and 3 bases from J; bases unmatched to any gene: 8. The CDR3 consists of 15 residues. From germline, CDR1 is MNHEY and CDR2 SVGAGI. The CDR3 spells CASRWSGGATDTQYF. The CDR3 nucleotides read TGTGCCAGCCGTTGGAGCGGGGGGGCAACAGATACGCAGTATTTT.

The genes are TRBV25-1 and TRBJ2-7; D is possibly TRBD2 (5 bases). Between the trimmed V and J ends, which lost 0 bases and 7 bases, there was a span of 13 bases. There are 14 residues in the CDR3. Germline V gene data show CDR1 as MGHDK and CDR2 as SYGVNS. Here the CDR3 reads CASSEYISGVEQYF. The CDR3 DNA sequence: TGTGCCAGCAGTGAATATATCTCCGGGGTTGAGCAGTACTTC.

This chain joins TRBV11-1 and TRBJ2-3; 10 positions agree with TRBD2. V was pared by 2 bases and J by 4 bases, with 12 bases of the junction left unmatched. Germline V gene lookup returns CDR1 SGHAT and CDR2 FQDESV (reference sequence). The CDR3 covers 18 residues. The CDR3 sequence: CASSLLLAGLESSDTQYF. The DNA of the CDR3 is TGTGCCAGCAGCTTATTACTAGCGGGGTTAGAGTCGTCAGATACGCAGTATTTT.

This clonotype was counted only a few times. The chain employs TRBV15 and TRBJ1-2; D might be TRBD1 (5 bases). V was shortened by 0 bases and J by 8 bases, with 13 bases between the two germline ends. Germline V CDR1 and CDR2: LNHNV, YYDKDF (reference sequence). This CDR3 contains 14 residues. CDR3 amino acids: CATSRDNGRGGYTF. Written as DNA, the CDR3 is TGTGCCACCAGCAGAGATAACGGTAGGGGCGGCTACACCTTC.

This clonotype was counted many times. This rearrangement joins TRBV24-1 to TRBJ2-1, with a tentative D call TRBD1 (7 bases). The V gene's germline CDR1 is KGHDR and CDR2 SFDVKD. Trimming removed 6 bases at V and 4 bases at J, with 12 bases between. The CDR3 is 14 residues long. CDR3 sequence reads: CATSSGGKYNEQFF. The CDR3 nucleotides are TGTGCCACCAGTTCAGGGGGGAAATACAATGAGCAGTTCTTC.

The CDR3 reads CASSYPPEGTYEQYF. As DNA, the CDR3 is TGTGCCAGCAGCTACCCCCCTGAGGGGACCTACGAGCAGTACTTC. This chain uses TRBV5-6 with TRBJ2-7, with D possibly called TRBD1 or TRBD2 (5 bases each). The V end was cut by 3 bases, the J end by 2 bases, with 15 bases between. There are 15 residues in the CDR3. CDR1 and CDR2 from the germline V gene are SGHDT and YYEEEE.

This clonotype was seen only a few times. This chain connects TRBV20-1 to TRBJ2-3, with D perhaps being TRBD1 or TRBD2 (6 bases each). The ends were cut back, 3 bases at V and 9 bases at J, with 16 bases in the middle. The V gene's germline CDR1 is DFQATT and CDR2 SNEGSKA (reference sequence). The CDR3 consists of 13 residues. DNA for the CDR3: TGCAGTGCTAGCCACTCGAGGGGGGTAACGCAGTATTTT. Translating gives CSASHSRGVTQYF.

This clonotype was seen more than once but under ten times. CDR3 residues: CSGRVRGELFF. Written as DNA, the CDR3 is TGCAGCGGGAGGGTACGCGGGGAGCTGTTTTTT. The V call is TRBV29-1, the J call TRBJ2-2, with a tentative D call TRBD2 (6 bases). Germline V gene sequence: CDR1 SQVTM, CDR2 ANQGSEA. Trimming pared 7 bases from V and 7 bases from J, leaving 10 bases between. This CDR3 comprises 11 residues.

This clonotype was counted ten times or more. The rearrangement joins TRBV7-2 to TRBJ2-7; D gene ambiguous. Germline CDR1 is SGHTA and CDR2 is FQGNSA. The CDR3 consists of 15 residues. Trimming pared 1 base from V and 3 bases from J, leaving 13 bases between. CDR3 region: CASSLELGIVYEQYF. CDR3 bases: TGTGCCAGCAGCTTAGAGCTAGGGATTGTCTACGAGCAGTACTTC.

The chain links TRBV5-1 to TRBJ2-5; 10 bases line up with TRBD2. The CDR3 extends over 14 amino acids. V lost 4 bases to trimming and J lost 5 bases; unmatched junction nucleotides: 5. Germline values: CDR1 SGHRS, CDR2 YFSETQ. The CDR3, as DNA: TGCGCCAGCAGCACGGGACTAGCGCATGAGACCCAGTACTTC. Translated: CASSTGLAHETQYF.

The CDR3 DNA is TGTGCCAGCAGCCAAGGCGACAGGGGAGGAAATGAGCAGTTCTTC. Its protein is CASSQGDRGGNEQFF. This rearrangement joins TRBV3-1 to TRBJ2-1, with 8 bases lining up with TRBD1. Germline CDR1 reads LGHDT; CDR2 reads YNNKEL (reference sequence). CDR3 size: 15 residues. The J segment lost 7 bases and the V segment lost 1 base, leaving 6 bases of the junction unmatched.

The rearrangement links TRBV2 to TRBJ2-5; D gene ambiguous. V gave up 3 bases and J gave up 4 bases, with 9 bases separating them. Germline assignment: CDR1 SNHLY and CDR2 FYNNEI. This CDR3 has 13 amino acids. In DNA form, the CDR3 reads TGTGCCAGCAGTGAGGTTGTGACAGAGACCCAGTACTTC. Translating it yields CASSEVVTETQYF.